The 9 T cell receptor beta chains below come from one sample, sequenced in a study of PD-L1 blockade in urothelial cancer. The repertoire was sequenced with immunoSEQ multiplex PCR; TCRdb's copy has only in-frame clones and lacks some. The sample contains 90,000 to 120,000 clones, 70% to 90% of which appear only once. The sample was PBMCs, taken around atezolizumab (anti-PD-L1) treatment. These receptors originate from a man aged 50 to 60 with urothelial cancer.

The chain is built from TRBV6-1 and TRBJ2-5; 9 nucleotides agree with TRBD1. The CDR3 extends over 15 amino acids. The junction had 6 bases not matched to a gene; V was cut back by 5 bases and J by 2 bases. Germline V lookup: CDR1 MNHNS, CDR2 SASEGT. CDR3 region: CASSPRGTGQETQYF. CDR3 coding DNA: TGTGCCAGCAGTCCACGGGGGACAGGGCAAGAGACCCAGTACTTC.

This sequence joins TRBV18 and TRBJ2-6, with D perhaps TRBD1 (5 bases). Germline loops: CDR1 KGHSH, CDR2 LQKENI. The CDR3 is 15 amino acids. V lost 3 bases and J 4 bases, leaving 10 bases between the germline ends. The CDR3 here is CASSPIQAGANVLTF. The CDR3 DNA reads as TGTGCCAGCTCACCTATACAGGCCGGGGCCAACGTCCTGACTTTC.

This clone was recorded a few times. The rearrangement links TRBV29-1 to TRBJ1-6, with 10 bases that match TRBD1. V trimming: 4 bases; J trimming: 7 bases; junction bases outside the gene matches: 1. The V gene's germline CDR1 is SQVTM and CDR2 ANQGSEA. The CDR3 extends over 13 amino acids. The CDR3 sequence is CSVGQGANSPLHF. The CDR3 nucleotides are TGCAGCGTTGGACAGGGGGCGAATTCACCCCTCCACTTT.

The CDR3 coding sequence is TGTGCCAGCAGTGAAGTGAGGGCAGATACGCAGTATTTT. This sequence encodes CASSEVRADTQYF. This chain joins TRBV6-1 and TRBJ2-3, with a weak D call TRBD2 (5 bases). Germline values: CDR1 MNHNS, CDR2 SASEGT. Deletions cut 1 base from V and 4 bases from J, with 6 bases between. This CDR3 has 13 amino acids.

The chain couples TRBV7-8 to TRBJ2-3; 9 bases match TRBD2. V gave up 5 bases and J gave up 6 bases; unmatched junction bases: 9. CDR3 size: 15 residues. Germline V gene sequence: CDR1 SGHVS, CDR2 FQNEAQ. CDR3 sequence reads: CASSPGGSGSDTQYF. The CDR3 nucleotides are TGTGCCAGCAGCCCCGGCGGTAGCGGGAGTGATACGCAGTATTTT.

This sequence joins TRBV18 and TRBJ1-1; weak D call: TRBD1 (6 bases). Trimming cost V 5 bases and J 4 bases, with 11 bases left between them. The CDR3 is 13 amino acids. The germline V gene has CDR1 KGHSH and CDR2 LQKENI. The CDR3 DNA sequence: TGTGCCAGCTCAGGGGGCAGCTCCACTGAAGCTTTCTTT. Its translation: CASSGGSSTEAFF.

Written as DNA, the CDR3 is TGCGCCAGCAGCTCGCGGGCTTCAGGCCCCTACGAGCAGTACTTC. The encoded protein is CASSSRASGPYEQYF. The rearrangement links TRBV5-1 to TRBJ2-7; tentative D call: TRBD2 (5 bases). This CDR3 has 15 amino acids. V shed 3 bases and J shed 2 bases, with 15 bases lying between them. Germline CDR1 and CDR2: SGHRS and YFSETQ.

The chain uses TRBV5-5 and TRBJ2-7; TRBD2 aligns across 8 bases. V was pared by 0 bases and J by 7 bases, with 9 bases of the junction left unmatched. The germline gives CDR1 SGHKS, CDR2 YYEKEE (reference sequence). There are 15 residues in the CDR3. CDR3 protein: CASSLGGTSLVEQYF. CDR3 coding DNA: TGTGCCAGCAGCTTGGGAGGGACTAGTCTCGTGGAGCAGTACTTC.

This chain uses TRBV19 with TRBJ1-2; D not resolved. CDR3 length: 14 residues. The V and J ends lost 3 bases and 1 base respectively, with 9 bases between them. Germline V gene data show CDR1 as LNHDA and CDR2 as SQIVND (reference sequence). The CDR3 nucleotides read TGTGCCAGTAGTATTCGAGGGAATAACTATGGCTACACCTTC. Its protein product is CASSIRGNNYGYTF.